This is a list of T cell receptor beta chains from one sample in a study of blood T cell repertoires in COVID-19. Sequenced by immunoSEQ multiplex PCR; TCRdb stores in-frame clones only, minus some. There are about 120,000 clones in the sample; roughly 85% occur only once, and under 2.5% lies in the top ten. Sequencing was performed on peripheral blood. The receptors were sampled from a man aged 25 to 40 with acute or convalescent COVID-19. Both conserved end residues are part of each CDR3. The order of the fields is D gene, J gene, clone size, V gene, CDR3 DNA, CDR3 protein. A D gene is named only where the DNA matches it firmly. Part of the rows lack a size; the others show once, few, many or a class for expanded clones.

TRBD2,TRBJ2-1,.,TRBV9,TGTGCCAGCAGCGGGCCCCCTGGCGGGAGCTCCTACAATGAGCAGTTCTTC,CASSGPPGGSSYNEQFF
.,TRBJ2-3,.,TRBV9,TGTGCCAGCAGCGTAGTTGCGGACACAGATACGCAGTATTTT,CASSVVADTDTQYF
.,TRBJ2-5,.,TRBV7-9,TGTGCCAGCAGCACGTCAGGGTACCAAGAGACCCAGTACTTC,CASSTSGYQETQYF
.,TRBJ2-1,.,TRBV29-1,TGCAGCGTTGACGTAGTGAATGAGCAGTTCTTC,CSVDVVNEQFF
.,TRBJ1-6,.,TRBV2,TGTGCCAGCAGTGAAAGGGGACTCTATAATTCACCCCTCCACTTT,CASSERGLYNSPLHF
.,TRBJ2-7,.,TRBV11-2,TGTGCCAGCAGCCCAGCCTCTGGCGGCTCCTACGAGCAGTACTTC,CASSPASGGSYEQYF
TRBD1,TRBJ1-2,.,TRBV6-5,TGTGCCAGCAGGCCGGGACAGCCTGCCTATGGCTACACCTTC,CASRPGQPAYGYTF
.,TRBJ1-2,.,TRBV6-2/TRBV6-3,TGTGCCAGCAGTTCCCAAGTTGGGAGGCTCTATGGCTACACCTTC,CASSSQVGRLYGYTF
.,TRBJ2-1,.,TRBV11-2,TGTGCCAGCAGCTCCCCATACAATGAGCAGTTCTTC,CASSSPYNEQFF
TRBD2,TRBJ2-1,.,TRBV5-4,TGTGCCAGCAGACTCGGGCCGGGAGGGGGTTCCTACAATGAGCAGTTCTTC,CASRLGPGGGSYNEQFF
.,TRBJ1-1,.,TRBV30,TGTGCCTGGAATCGAGAGGGGGTAAAAGCTTTCTTT,CAWNREGVKAFF
TRBD1,TRBJ1-2,.,TRBV5-5,TGTGCCAGCAGCTTGGTCGGGGCCCGACAGGGGGGAAACTATGGCTACACCTTC,CASSLVGARQGGNYGYTF
.,TRBJ1-5,.,TRBV15,TGTGCCACCAGCAGCGCTAGGGAGGTGTATAGCAATCAGCCCCAGCATTTT,CATSSAREVYSNQPQHF
.,TRBJ2-7,.,TRBV30,TGTGCCTGGAGTGTTACAGCCTTCTACGAGCAGTACTTC,CAWSVTAFYEQYF
TRBD1,TRBJ2-3,many,TRBV6-4,TGTGCCAGCAGTGGGACAGGGCACACAGATACGCAGTATTTT,CASSGTGHTDTQYF
TRBD1,TRBJ2-7,.,TRBV27,TGTGCCAGCAGTTTAGGGGACAGGGGCTACGAGCAGTACTTC,CASSLGDRGYEQYF
.,TRBJ1-6,.,TRBV11-1,TGTGCCAGCAGCTTATTGGACAGAGCCTATAATTCACCCCTCCACTTT,CASSLLDRAYNSPLHF
.,TRBJ1-1,.,TRBV19,TGTGCCAGTAGTATAAGGGTGACAGGTCGGTGGACTGAAGCTTTCTTT,CASSIRVTGRWTEAFF
TRBD1,TRBJ1-3,.,TRBV3-1/TRBV3-2,TGTGCCAGCAGCGAAACAGGGGCTGGAAACACCATATATTTT,CASSETGAGNTIYF
.,TRBJ2-3,.,TRBV7-9,TGTGCCAGCAGCCGCGGGGTCAACATTTTCACAGATACGCAGTATTTT,CASSRGVNIFTDTQYF
TRBD1,TRBJ2-5,.,TRBV19,TGTGCCAGTAGTCAGGTCGGGACAGGGAATTTAGAGACCCAGTACTTC,CASSQVGTGNLETQYF
TRBD1,TRBJ2-7,once,TRBV7-2,TGTGCCAGCAGCTCCCGACAGGGCGCCTACGAGCAGTACTTC,CASSSRQGAYEQYF
TRBD1,TRBJ1-5,.,TRBV6-5,TGTGCCAGCAGAGAGACAGGGAATCAGCCCCAGCATTTT,CASRETGNQPQHF
TRBD2,TRBJ2-5,few,TRBV7-9,TGTGCCAGCAGCTGGGGGGGACTAGCGCTAAGGGAGACCCAGTACTTC,CASSWGGLALRETQYF
.,TRBJ2-1,.,TRBV10-1,TGCGCCAGCAGTGAGTACAATCACAATGAGCAGTTCTTC,CASSEYNHNEQFF
.,TRBJ2-5,once,TRBV9,TGTGCCAGCGAGGGCCTATTGGGGACCCAGTACTTC,CASEGLLGTQYF